The entry that follows covers one T cell receptor beta chain sequence. Its antigen is undetermined. This sample was taken from a study of shared clonotypes between healthy human individuals. Looking at the study overall: A couple of women and three men aged 18 to 49 made up the donors. Study-wide results and limits: Of the naive CD4 clonotypes, roughly 5% were shared across a few donors.

Sequencing used immunoSEQ multiplex PCR; TCRdb keeps in-frame clones, though not all of them. The sample lists hundreds of thousands of clones; approximately 79% were seen once. In the CD4+ fraction, cells were divided into CD45RA+ naive and CD45RA-negative memory subsets. CDR1 MDHEN and CDR2 SYDVKM come from the germline V gene. The CDR3 has 16 amino acids. V shed 3 bases, J shed 3 bases, and the junction held 5 bases outside the gene matches. The TCR sequence derives from a woman in her thirties in good health. The V call is TRBV28, the J call TRBJ1-5, with 10 positions matching TRBD1. The sample comprised memory CD4+ T cells sorted from blood. As to subset: CD45RA-negative fraction. The chain's CDR3 is CASSLTGGNNNQPQHF. DNA of the CDR3: TGTGCCAGCAGTTTGACAGGGGGCAATAACAATCAGCCCCAGCATTTT.